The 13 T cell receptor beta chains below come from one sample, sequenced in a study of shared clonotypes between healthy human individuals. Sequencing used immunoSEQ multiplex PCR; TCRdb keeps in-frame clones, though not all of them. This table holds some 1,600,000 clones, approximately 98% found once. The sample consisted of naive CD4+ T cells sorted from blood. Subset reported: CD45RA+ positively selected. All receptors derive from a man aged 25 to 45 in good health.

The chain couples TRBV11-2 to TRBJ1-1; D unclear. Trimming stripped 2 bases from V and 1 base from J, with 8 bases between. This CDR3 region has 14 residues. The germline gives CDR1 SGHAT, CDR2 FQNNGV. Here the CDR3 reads CASSLWYRNTEAFF. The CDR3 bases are TGTGCCAGCAGCTTATGGTACAGGAACACTGAAGCTTTCTTT.

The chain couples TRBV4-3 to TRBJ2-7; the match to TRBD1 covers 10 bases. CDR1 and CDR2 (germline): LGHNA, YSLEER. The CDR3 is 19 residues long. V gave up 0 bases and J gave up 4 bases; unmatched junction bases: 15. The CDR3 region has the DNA TGCGCCAGCAGCCAAGATTTGGACAGGGGGAACGGCGGTAGGTACGAGCAGTACTTC. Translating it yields CASSQDLDRGNGGRYEQYF.

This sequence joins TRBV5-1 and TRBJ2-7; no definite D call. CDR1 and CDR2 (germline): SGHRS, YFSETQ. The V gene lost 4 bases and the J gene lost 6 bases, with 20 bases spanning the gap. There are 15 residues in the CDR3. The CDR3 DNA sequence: TGCGCCAGCAGCCCACTCAGTTCACTGGCCTTCGAGCAGTACTTC. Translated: CASSPLSSLAFEQYF.

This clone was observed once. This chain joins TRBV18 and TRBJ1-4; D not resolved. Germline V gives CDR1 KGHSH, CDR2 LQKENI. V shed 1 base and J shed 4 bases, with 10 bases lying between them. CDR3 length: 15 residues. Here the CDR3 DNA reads TGTGCCAGCTCACCACAAGAGGGAGGTAATGAAAAACTGTTTTTT. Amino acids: CASSPQEGGNEKLFF.

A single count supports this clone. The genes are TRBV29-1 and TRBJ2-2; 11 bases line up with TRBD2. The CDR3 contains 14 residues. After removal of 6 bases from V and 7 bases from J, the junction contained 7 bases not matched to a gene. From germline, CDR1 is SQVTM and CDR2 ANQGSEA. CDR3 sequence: CSVIAGGVRGELFF. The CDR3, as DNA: TGCAGCGTGATAGCGGGAGGGGTGCGCGGGGAGCTGTTTTTT.

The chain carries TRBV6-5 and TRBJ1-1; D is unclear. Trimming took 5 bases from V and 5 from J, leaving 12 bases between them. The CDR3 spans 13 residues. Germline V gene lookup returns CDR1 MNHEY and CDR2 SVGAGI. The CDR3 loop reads CASSLDWLTEAFF. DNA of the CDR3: TGTGCCAGCAGTCTCGACTGGTTGACTGAAGCTTTCTTT.

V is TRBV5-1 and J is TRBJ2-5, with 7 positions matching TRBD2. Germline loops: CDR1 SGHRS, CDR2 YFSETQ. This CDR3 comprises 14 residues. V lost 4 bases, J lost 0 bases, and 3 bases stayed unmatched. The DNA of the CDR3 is TGCGCCAGCAGCAAACTAGCGAACCAAGAGACCCAGTACTTC. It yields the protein CASSKLANQETQYF.

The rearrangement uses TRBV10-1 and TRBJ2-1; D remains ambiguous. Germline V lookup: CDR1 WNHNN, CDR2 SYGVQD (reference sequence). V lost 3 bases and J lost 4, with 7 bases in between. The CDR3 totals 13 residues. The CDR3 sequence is CASSDWQYNEQFF. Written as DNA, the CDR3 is TGCGCCAGCAGTGATTGGCAGTACAATGAGCAGTTCTTC.

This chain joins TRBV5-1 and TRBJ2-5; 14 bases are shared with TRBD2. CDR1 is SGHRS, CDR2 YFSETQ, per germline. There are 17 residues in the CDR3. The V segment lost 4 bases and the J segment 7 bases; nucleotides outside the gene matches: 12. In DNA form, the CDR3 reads TGCGCCAGCAGCCCAACACCGGGACTAGCGGGAGTAGCGACCCAGTACTTC. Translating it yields CASSPTPGLAGVATQYF. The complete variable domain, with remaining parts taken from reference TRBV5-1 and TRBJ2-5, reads KAGVTQTPRYLIKTRGQQVTLSCSPISGHRSVSWYQQTPGQGLQFLFEYFSETQRNKGNFPGRFSGRQFSNSRSEMNVSTLELGDSALYLCASSPTPGLAGVATQYFGPGTRLLVL.

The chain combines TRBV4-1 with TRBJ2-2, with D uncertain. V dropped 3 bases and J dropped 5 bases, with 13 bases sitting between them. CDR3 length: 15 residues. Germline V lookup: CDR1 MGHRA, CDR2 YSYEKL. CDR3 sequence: CASSQTDTRTGELFF. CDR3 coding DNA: TGCGCCAGCAGCCAGACGGATACTCGTACCGGGGAGCTGTTTTTT.

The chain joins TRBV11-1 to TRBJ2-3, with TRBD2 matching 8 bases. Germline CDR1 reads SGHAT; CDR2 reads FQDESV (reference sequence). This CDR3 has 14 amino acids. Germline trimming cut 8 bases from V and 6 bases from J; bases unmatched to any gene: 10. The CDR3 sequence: CASVRERESDTQYF. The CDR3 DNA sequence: TGTGCCAGCGTACGAGAGCGGGAGTCGGATACGCAGTATTTT.

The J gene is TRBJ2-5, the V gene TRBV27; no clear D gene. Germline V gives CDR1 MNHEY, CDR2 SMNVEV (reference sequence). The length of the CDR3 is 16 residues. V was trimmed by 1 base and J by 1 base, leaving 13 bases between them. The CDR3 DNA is TGTGCCAGCAGTTTATTGAAATTTTGGGGCCAAGAGACCCAGTACTTC. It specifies CASSLLKFWGQETQYF.

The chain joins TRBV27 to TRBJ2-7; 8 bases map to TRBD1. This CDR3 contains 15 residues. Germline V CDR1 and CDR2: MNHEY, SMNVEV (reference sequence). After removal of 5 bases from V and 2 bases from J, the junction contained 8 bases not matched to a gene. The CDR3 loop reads CASSTRDRKTYEQYF. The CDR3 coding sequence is TGTGCCAGCAGTACCCGGGACAGGAAAACCTACGAGCAGTACTTC.